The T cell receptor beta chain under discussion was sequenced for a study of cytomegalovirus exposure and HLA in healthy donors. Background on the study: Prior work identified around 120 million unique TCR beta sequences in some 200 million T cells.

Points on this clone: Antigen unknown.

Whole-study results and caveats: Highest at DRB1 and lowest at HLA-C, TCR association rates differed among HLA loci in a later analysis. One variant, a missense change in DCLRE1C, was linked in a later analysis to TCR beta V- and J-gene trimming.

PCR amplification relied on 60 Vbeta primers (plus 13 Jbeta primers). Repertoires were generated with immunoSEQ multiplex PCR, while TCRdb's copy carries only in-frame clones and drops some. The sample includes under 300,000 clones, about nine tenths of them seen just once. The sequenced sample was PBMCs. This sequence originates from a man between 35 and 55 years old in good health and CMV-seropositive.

The chain's CDR3 is CASSQVGGGLAGGEQFF. CDR3 in DNA: TGCGCCAGCAGCCAAGTAGGCGGGGGACTAGCGGGAGGTGAGCAGTTCTTC. The chain couples TRBV4-3 to TRBJ2-1, with 15 bases fitting TRBD2. J was trimmed by 9 bases and V by 1 base; bases with no gene match: 7. The CDR3 consists of 17 residues. Germline CDR1 is LGHNA and CDR2 is YSLEER.